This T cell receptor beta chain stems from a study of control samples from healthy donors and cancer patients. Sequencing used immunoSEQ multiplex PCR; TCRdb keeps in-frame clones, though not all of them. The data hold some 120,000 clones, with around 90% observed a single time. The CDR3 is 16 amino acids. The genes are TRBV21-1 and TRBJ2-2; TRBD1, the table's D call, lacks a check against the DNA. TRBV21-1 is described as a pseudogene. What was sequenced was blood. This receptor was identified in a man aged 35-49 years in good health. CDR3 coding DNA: TGTGCCAGCAGCAATTCCGACACATCCAGGCCCGGGGAGCTGTTTTTT. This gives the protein CASSNSDTSRPGELFF.